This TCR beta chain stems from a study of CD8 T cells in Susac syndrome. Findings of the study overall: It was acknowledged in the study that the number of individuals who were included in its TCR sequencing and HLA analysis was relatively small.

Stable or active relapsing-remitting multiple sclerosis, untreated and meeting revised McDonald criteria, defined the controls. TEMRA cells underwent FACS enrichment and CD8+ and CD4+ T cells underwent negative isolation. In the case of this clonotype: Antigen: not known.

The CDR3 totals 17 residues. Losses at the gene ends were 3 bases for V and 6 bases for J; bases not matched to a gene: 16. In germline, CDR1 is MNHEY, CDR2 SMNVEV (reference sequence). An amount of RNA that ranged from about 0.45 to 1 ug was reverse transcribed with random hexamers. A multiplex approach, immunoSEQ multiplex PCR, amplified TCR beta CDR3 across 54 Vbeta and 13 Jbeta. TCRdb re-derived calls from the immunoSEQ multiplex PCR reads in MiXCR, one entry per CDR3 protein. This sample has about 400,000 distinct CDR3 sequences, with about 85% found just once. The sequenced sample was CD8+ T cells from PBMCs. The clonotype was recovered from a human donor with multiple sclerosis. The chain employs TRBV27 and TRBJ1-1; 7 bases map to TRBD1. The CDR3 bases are TGTGCCAGCAGTTTTTGGGCTCCGGGACAGAGGGGGGCTGAAGCTTTCTTT. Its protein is CASSFWAPGQRGAEAFF.